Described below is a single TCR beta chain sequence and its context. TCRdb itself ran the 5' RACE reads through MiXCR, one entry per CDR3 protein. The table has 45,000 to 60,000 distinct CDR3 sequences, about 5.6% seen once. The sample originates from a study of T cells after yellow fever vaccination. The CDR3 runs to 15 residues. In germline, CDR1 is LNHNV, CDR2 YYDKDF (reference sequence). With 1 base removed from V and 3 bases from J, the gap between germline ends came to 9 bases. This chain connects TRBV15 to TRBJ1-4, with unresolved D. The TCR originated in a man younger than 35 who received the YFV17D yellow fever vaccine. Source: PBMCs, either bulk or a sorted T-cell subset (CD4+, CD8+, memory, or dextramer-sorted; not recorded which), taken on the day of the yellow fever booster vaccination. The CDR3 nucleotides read TGTGCCACCAGCAGAGGTGCCAGAGCTAATGAAAAACTGTTTTTT. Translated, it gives CATSRGARANEKLFF. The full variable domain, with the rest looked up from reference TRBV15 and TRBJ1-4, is DAMVIQNPRYQVTQFGKPVTLSCSQTLNHNVMYWYQQKSSQAPKLLFHYYDKDFNNEADTPDNFQSRRPNTSFCFLDIRSPGLGDTAMYLCATSRGARANEKLFFGSGTQLSVL.